The sequence of this TCR beta chain was determined in a study of cytomegalovirus exposure and HLA in healthy donors. Vbeta (60) and Jbeta (13) primers were used in the PCR. Authors' processing steps: About 11 million shared chains were among the about 80 million unique TCR beta chains that a later analysis counted. This table comes from immunoSEQ multiplex PCR, and its TCRdb copy is limited to in-frame clones, with some not included. Clone size and the V and J calls come from that table; the DNA yielded D and trimming. There are approximately 120,000 clones in the sample; roughly 80% occur only once, and under 5% lies in the top ten. Trimming took 6 bases from V and 0 from J; bases not matched to a gene: 14. CDR1 SQVTM and CDR2 ANQGSEA come from the germline V gene. The CDR3 contains 17 residues. Overall study findings and caveats: Altogether, 150 to 200 TCR beta chains were recorded as cytomegalovirus-associated.

Samples came from healthy bone marrow donors. Only a few counts were recorded for this clone. Its target is unknown. The chain employs TRBV29-1 and TRBJ1-2, with TRBD1 matching over 9 bases. The sample comprised PBMCs. The TCR sequence derives from a man younger than 35 in good health and CMV-seropositive. CDR3 nucleotides: TGCAGCGTGAGACGGGGACAGGGACCGAGCACTAACTATGGCTACACCTTC. Its protein product is CSVRRGQGPSTNYGYTF.